This TCR beta chain was retrieved from a study of cytomegalovirus exposure and HLA in healthy donors. Study background: An analysis done earlier identified more than 90 million unique TCR beta sequences from about 179 million T cells. Regarding the study as a whole: Common viral pathogens (according to a later analysis) appeared linked to several of the most significant clusters. Altogether, more than 150 TCR beta chains were recorded as cytomegalovirus-associated. Most TCR sequences were seen very rarely across donors, but some public TCRs occurred in many.

The V gene lost 4 bases and the J gene lost 2 bases, with 8 bases spanning the gap. Per germline, CDR1 SNHLY and CDR2 FYNNEI. The CDR3 length is 13 residues. Concerning this clone itself: Its antigen is unidentified.

The PCR made use of 60 Vbeta and 13 Jbeta primers. TCRdb keeps only in-frame clones here, not all; method: immunoSEQ multiplex PCR. Altogether approximately 190,000 clones are present, more than 65% being singletons, with the ten largest covering around 4%. This clonotype was sampled from a man in his fifties or sixties in good health and CMV-seronegative. The genes are TRBV2 and TRBJ1-2; D gene uncertain. The sequenced sample was PBMCs. The chain's CDR3 is CASSGGKNYGYTF. CDR3 in DNA: TGTGCCAGCAGTGGAGGAAAGAACTATGGCTACACCTTC.